One and the same sample provided the 7 T cell receptor beta chains below, sequenced in a study of blood T cell repertoires in COVID-19. Sequencing used immunoSEQ multiplex PCR; TCRdb keeps in-frame clones, though not all of them. The data contain about 170,000 clones, roughly 80% of them singletons. The sample was peripheral blood. The receptors were gathered from a man aged 55 to 70 with acute or convalescent COVID-19.

The chain is built from TRBV5-6 and TRBJ1-1; 11 nucleotides line up with TRBD1. The germline V gene encodes CDR1 SGHDT and CDR2 YYEEEE. The CDR3 totals 15 residues. V was pared by 2 bases and J by 4 bases, with 4 bases of the junction left unmatched. In nucleotides, the CDR3 is TGTGCCAGCAGCTTTACCGGGACAGGGGGCACTGAAGCTTTCTTT. It specifies CASSFTGTGGTEAFF.

The CDR3 sequence is CASSVGFNEQFF. In DNA, the CDR3 is TGTGCCAGCAGCGTGGGCTTCAATGAGCAGTTCTTC. The chain carries TRBV9 and TRBJ2-1; D uncertain. Trimming shortened V by 2 bases and J by 6 bases, and 6 bases separated the two germline ends. This CDR3 is built from 12 residues. Germline CDR1 and CDR2: SGDLS and YYNGEE.

This rearrangement joins TRBV7-6 to TRBJ2-7, with D possibly matching TRBD1 (7 bases). Germline CDR1 reads SGHVS; CDR2 reads FNYEAQ. This CDR3 comprises 15 residues. V gave up 5 bases and J gave up 4 bases, with 18 bases separating them. The CDR3 protein is CASSVSGGGGYEQYF. Written as DNA, the CDR3 is TGTGCCAGCAGCGTGTCAGGGGGAGGAGGGTACGAGCAGTACTTC.

This chain links TRBV4-2 with TRBJ2-2; D gene unclear. The germline V gene encodes CDR1 LGHNA and CDR2 YNFKEQ. V was pared by 0 bases and J by 6 bases, with 11 bases between. The CDR3 has 15 amino acids. DNA for the CDR3: TGTGCCAGCAGCCAAGATGTGGCATTGGCCGGGGAGCTGTTTTTT. It codes for CASSQDVALAGELFF.

This clone was counted between two and nine times. J is TRBJ1-5 and V is TRBV7-9, with 7 bases that match TRBD1. Germline V gene sequence: CDR1 SEHNR, CDR2 FQNEAQ (reference sequence). The CDR3 has 16 residues. V lost 0 bases, J lost 3 bases, and 5 bases stayed unmatched. The CDR3 DNA reads TGTGCCAGCAGCTTAGCTAGACAGGGTGACAATCAGCCCCAGCATTTT. It yields the protein CASSLARQGDNQPQHF.

This rearrangement joins TRBV24-1 to TRBJ2-3; TRBD1 matches 10 bases. The CDR3 length is 18 residues. The V segment lost 1 base and the J segment 0 bases; nucleotides outside the gene matches: 6. Germline V gene data show CDR1 as KGHDR and CDR2 as SFDVKD. The chain's CDR3 is CATSDFRGTGASTDTQYF. The CDR3 coding sequence is TGTGCCACCAGTGATTTCCGCGGGACAGGGGCAAGCACAGATACGCAGTATTTT.

The chain employs TRBV7-2 and TRBJ1-5; 9 bases match TRBD1. The CDR3 is made up of 14 amino acids. CDR1 SGHTA and CDR2 FQGNSA come from the germline V gene. V lost 5 bases and J lost 2; bases outside the gene matches: 1. The CDR3 DNA is TGTGCCAGCAGCCGGACAGGGGGCAATCAGCCCCAGCATTTT. Protein: CASSRTGGNQPQHF.